The text below deals with one TCR beta chain. Its antigen is as yet unknown. The CDR3 extends over 15 amino acids. Germline CDR1 LGHDT, CDR2 YNNKEL (reference sequence). A 6-nucleotide sample barcode was carried by the UMIs, which template switching added. TCRdb reworked the 5' RACE reads into one entry per CDR3 protein, no DNA. The sample yields some 200,000 distinct CDR3 sequences, of which the top ten take up 1.5% to 2%. The data stem from a study of monozygotic twins with inflammatory bowel disease. Overall study findings and caveats: Healthy co-twins exceeded IBD patients in TCRbeta diversity as measured by inverse Simpson. Differing T cell subtypes remained indistinguishable.

The TCR was taken from a human donor with ulcerative colitis or Crohn's disease, or a healthy co-twin of an affected twin (not recorded which). The chain recombines TRBV3-1 with TRBJ2-5; TCRdb's assignment of TRBD1 cannot be checked, as there is no DNA. The specimen was blood. The CDR3 is CASSRRTGGMETQYF.